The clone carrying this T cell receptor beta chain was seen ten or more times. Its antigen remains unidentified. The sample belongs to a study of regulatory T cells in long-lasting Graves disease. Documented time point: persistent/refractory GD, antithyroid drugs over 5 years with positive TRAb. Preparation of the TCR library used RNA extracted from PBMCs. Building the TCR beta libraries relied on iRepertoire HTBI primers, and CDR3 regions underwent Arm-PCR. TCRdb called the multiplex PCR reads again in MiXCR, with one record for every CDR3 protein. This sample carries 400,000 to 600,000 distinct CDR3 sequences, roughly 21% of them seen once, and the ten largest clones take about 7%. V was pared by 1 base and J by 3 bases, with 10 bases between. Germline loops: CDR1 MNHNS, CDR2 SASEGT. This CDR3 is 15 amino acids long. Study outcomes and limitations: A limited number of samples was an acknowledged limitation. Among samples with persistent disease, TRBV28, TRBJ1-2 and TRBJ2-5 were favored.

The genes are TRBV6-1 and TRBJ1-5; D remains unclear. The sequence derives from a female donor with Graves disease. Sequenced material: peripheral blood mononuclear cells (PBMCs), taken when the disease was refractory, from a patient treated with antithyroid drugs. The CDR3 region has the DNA TGTGCCAGCAGTGAAGTGTTAGGGCCCAATCAGCCCCAGCATTTT. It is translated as CASSEVLGPNQPQHF.